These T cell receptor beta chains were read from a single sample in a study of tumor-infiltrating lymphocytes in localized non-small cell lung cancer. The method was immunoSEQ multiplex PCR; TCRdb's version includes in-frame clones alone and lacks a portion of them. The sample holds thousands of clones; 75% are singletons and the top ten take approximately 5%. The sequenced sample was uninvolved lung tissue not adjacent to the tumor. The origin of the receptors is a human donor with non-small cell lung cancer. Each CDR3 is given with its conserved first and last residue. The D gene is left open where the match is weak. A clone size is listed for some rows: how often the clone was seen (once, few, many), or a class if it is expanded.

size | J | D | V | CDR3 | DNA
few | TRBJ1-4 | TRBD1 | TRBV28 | CASSNPTGVVTNEKLFF | TGTGCCAGCAGCAACCCGACAGGGGTCGTTACTAATGAAAAACTGTTTTTT
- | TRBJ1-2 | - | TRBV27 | CASRRPGSSYGYTF | TGTGCCAGCAGACGGCCGGGAAGCAGCTATGGCTACACCTTC
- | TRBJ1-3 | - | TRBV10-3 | CAISSDGNTIYF | TGTGCCATCTCGTCGGATGGAAACACCATATATTTT
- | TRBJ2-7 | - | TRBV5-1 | CASSLGSGPSYEQYF | TGCGCCAGCAGCTTGGGCTCAGGCCCCTCCTACGAGCAGTACTTC
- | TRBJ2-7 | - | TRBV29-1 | CSVAGAGRSYEQYF | TGCAGCGTCGCTGGTGCGGGAAGATCCTACGAGCAGTACTTC
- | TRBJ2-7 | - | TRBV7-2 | CASSLPTSTRDEQYF | TGTGCCAGCAGCTTACCGACTAGTACCCGAGACGAGCAGTACTTC
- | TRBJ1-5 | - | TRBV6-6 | CASSPQSFYQPQHF | TGTGCCAGCAGTCCCCAGAGTTTCTATCAGCCCCAGCATTTT
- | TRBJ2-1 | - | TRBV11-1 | CASSLTDEQFF | TGTGCCAGCAGCTTAACAGATGAGCAGTTCTTC
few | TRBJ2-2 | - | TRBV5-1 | CASSDTGELFF | TGCGCCAGCAGCGACACCGGGGAGCTGTTTTTT
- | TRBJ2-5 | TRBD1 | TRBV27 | CASSSGTGIGETQYF | TGTGCCAGCAGTTCCGGGACAGGGATCGGAGAGACCCAGTACTTC
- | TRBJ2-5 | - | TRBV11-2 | CASSLRGGETQYF | TGTGCCAGCAGCTTAAGAGGGGGAGAGACCCAGTACTTC
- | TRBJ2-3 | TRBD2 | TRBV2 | CASARIGLAGRGTQYF | TGTGCCAGTGCCCGGATTGGACTAGCGGGACGGGGTACGCAGTATTTT
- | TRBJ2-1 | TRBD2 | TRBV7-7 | CASSLGPSGNNEQFF | TGTGCTAGCAGCTTAGGGCCTAGCGGGAACAATGAGCAGTTCTTC
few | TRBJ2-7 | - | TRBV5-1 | CASSGAYEQYF | TGCGCCAGCAGCGGGGCCTACGAGCAGTACTTC
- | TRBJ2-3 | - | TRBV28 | CASSFRQTQYF | TGTGCCAGCAGTTTCCGGCAAACGCAGTATTTT
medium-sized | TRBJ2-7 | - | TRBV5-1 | CASSLNGFLATVSYEQYF | TGCGCCAGCAGCTTGAACGGTTTTCTTGCGACAGTTTCCTACGAGCAGTACTTC
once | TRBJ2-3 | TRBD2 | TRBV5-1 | CASSITGTSGTGGDTQYF | TGCGCCAGCAGCATAACCGGGACTAGCGGAACTGGGGGGGATACGCAGTATTTT
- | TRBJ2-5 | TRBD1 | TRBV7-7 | CASSTGTGGVETQYF | TGTGCTAGCAGCACCGGGACAGGGGGCGTGGAGACCCAGTACTTC
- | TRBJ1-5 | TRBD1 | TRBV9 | CASSRTGEYNQPQHF | TGTGCCAGCAGCCGGACAGGGGAATACAATCAGCCCCAGCATTTT
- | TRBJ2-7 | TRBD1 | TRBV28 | CATYNPGQGYEQYF | TGTGCCACCTATAACCCGGGACAGGGTTACGAGCAGTACTTC
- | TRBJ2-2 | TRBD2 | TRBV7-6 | CASSLAGTSVSGELFF | TGTGCCAGCAGCTTAGCCGGGACTAGTGTTTCCGGGGAGCTGTTTTTT
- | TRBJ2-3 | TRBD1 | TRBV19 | CASSTGTGLGTDTQYF | TGTGCCAGTAGTACCGGGACAGGACTTGGCACAGATACGCAGTATTTT
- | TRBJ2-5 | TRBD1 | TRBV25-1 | CASSVGRGQSQETQYF | TGTGCCAGCAGTGTTGGAAGGGGACAGAGCCAAGAGACCCAGTACTTC
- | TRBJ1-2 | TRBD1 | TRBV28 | CASIDSPGQINYGYTF | TGTGCCAGCATTGATTCACCGGGACAGATTAACTATGGCTACACCTTC
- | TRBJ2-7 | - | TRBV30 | CAWTRDSGIYEQYF | TGTGCCTGGACGCGGGACTCCGGTATTTACGAGCAGTACTTC
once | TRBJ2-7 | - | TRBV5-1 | CASSWGAGGYEQYF | TGCGCCAGCAGTTGGGGGGCAGGGGGCTACGAGCAGTACTTC
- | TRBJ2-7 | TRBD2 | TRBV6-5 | CASRTSGGTYEQYF | TGTGCCAGCAGAACTAGCGGGGGGACCTACGAGCAGTACTTC
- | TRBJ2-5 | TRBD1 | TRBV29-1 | CSAGSQGKETQYF | TGCAGCGCCGGATCACAGGGGAAAGAGACCCAGTACTTC
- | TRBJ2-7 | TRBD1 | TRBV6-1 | CASSPGTGPYEQYF | TGTGCCAGCAGCCCCGGGACAGGTCCATACGAGCAGTACTTC
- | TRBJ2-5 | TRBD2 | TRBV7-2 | CASSLNLAGAGETQYF | TGTGCCAGCAGCCTTAACTTAGCGGGGGCTGGGGAGACCCAGTACTTC
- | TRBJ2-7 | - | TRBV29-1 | CSVEWGRSQGTYEQYF | TGCAGCGTTGAATGGGGTCGCAGCCAGGGGACCTACGAGCAGTACTTC